The 18 T cell receptor beta chains below were found in one sample sequenced in a study of molecular identifiers for immune sequencing clone quantification. TCRdb fed the PCR reads into MiXCR, producing one record per CDR3 protein. Here the sample spans about 100,000 distinct CDR3 sequences, about 35% being singletons. The sequenced sample was naive CD8+ T cells from blood, with Jurkat cell RNA spiked in. As to subset: FACS-sorted CD8+CD4-CCR7+CD45RA+ naive T cells. Receptors were obtained from a human donor in good health. Some libraries in this study had Jurkat cell RNA spiked in.

The chain recombines TRBV20-1 with TRBJ2-3; D gene unclear. Looked up from germline, CDR1 is DFQATT and CDR2 is SNEGSKA (reference sequence). V lost 2 bases and J 5 bases, leaving 11 bases between the germline ends. The CDR3 covers 13 residues. CDR3 protein: CSARNSVVDTQYF. DNA of the CDR3: TGCAGTGCTAGAAACAGTGTGGTAGATACGCAGTATTTT.

There are many counts of this clonotype. V is TRBV5-6 and J is TRBJ2-6; 7 bases are shared with TRBD1. The CDR3 contains 17 residues. Germline CDR1 SGHDT, CDR2 YYEEEE. Trimming removed 0 bases from V and 0 bases from J; junction bases left unmatched: 3. The CDR3 sequence is CASSLGQGYSGANVLTF. The CDR3 region has the DNA TGTGCCAGCAGCTTGGGACAGGGTTACTCTGGGGCCAACGTCCTGACTTTC.

This clonotype was seen a few times. The chain carries TRBV7-9 and TRBJ2-3; the D is unclear. Between the trimmed V and J ends, which lost 0 bases and 1 base, there was a span of 11 bases. Germline CDR1 SEHNR, CDR2 FQNEAQ (reference sequence). CDR3 length: 16 amino acids. In DNA form, the CDR3 reads TGTGCCAGCAGCTTAGCTGGTAGGCTAGGCACAGATACGCAGTATTTT. Amino acids: CASSLAGRLGTDTQYF.

With regard to this clonotype: Possible read error: a much larger clone is one base away. CDR3: CASSFHLETQYF. For the CDR3, the DNA is TGTGCCAGCAGTTTCCATTTGGAGACCCAGTACTTC. The chain links TRBV12-3 or TRBV12-4 to TRBJ2-5, with D unclear. This CDR3 has 12 amino acids. V dropped 3 bases and J dropped 5 bases, with 7 bases sitting between them.

This clonotype was seen ten or more times. The rearrangement uses TRBV28 and TRBJ2-7; 7 bases line up with TRBD1. This CDR3 is built from 16 residues. Unmatched junction bases numbered 8, after V lost 3 bases and J lost 0 bases. CDR1 and CDR2 (germline): MDHEN, SYDVKM. CDR3 sequence (DNA): TGTGCCAGCAGTTTGTCCGGGACAGAGTACTCCTACGAGCAGTACTTC. Translating it yields CASSLSGTEYSYEQYF. The entire variable domain, with the rest obtained from reference TRBV28 and TRBJ2-7, is as follows: DVKVTQSSRYLVKRTGEKVFLECVQDMDHENMFWYRQDPGLGLRLIYFSYDVKMKEKGDIPEGYSVSREKKERFSLILESASTNQTSMYLCASSLSGTEYSYEQYFGPGTRLTVT.

The rearrangement joins TRBV19 to TRBJ1-5; tentatively, D is TRBD1 (5 bases). V shed 5 bases and J shed 0 bases, with 14 bases lying between them. The CDR3 runs 16 residues. CDR1 is LNHDA, CDR2 SQIVND, per germline (reference sequence). DNA of the CDR3: TGTGCCAGTAGTTTTGTGGGGGGATATAGCAATCAGCCCCAGCATTTT. Translating gives CASSFVGGYSNQPQHF.

The chain carries TRBV28 and TRBJ2-7; TRBD2 agrees at 8 bases. Germline loops: CDR1 MDHEN, CDR2 SYDVKM. J gave up 3 bases and V 5 bases, and 9 bases lay outside the gene matches. The CDR3 runs 15 residues. CDR3 residues: CASSREGTGFYEQYF. Written as DNA, the CDR3 is TGTGCCAGCAGTCGGGAGGGAACAGGGTTCTACGAGCAGTACTTC.

The sample holds many counts of this clonotype. The chain combines TRBV5-6 with TRBJ2-1; D uncertain. Trimming cost V 0 bases and J 12 bases, with 19 bases left between them. There are 15 residues in the CDR3. Germline values: CDR1 SGHDT, CDR2 YYEEEE. The CDR3 is CASSLGVGPLVVQFF. The CDR3 bases are TGTGCCAGCAGCTTGGGGGTCGGACCGCTTGTTGTGCAGTTCTTC.

This clonotype has only a few counts. This sequence joins TRBV4-1 and TRBJ2-3, with D possibly TRBD1 on 5 matching bases. The CDR3 has 15 residues. Per the germline V gene, CDR1 is MGHRA and CDR2 is YSYEKL. Trimming cost V 8 bases and J 3 bases, with 18 bases left between them. The CDR3 nucleotides are TGCGCCAGCTCCCTTAGCCCAGGGATGACAGATACGCAGTATTTT. This encodes CASSLSPGMTDTQYF.

This sequence joins TRBV6-6 and TRBJ2-3; possibly TRBD2 for D (5 bases). The V and J ends lost 0 bases and 6 bases respectively, with 10 bases between them. The CDR3 is made up of 14 amino acids. Germline V gene sequence: CDR1 MNHNY, CDR2 SVGAGI (reference sequence). This CDR3 reads CASSYSLGGDTQYF. The CDR3 nucleotides are TGTGCCAGCAGTTACTCGCTGGGCGGGGATACGCAGTATTTT.

This clonotype was detected many times. CDR3 sequence reads: CASSQDSTDTQYF. In DNA form, the CDR3 reads TGTGCCAGCAGCCAGGATAGCACAGATACGCAGTATTTT. The V and J genes are TRBV3-1 and TRBJ2-3; unclear D gene. Germline values: CDR1 LGHDT, CDR2 YNNKEL (reference sequence). CDR3 length: 13 amino acids. Between the trimmed V and J ends, which lost 3 bases and 0 bases, there was a span of 4 bases.

The chain joins TRBV9 to TRBJ1-1, with D unresolved. CDR3 length: 14 residues. The germline V gene encodes CDR1 SGDLS and CDR2 YYNGEE. The germline V and J ends were trimmed by 2 bases and 0 bases, with 8 bases remaining between them. CDR3 in amino acids: CASSVGRVNTEAFF. CDR3 nucleotides: TGTGCCAGCAGCGTTGGACGGGTGAACACTGAAGCTTTCTTT. The whole variable domain, remainder taken from reference TRBV9 and TRBJ1-1, is DSGVTQTPKHLITATGQRVTLRCSPRSGDLSVYWYQQSLDQGLQFLIQYYNGEERAKGNILERFSAQQFPDLHSELNLSSLELGDSALYFCASSVGRVNTEAFFGQGTRLTVV.

In its sample, this clonotype was seen a few times. CDR3 protein: CASSVGASYTDTQYF. The DNA of the CDR3 is TGTGCCAGCAGCGTAGGGGCTAGCTATACAGATACGCAGTATTTT. V is TRBV9 and J is TRBJ2-3; D is possibly TRBD2 (5 bases). V shed 0 bases and J shed 3 bases, with 11 bases lying between them. Per germline, CDR1 SGDLS and CDR2 YYNGEE. CDR3 length: 15 amino acids.

The sample holds many counts of this clonotype. V usage is TRBV20-1 and J usage is TRBJ2-1; D unclear. The V gene's germline CDR1 is DFQATT and CDR2 SNEGSKA (reference sequence). This CDR3 is built from 14 residues. Trimming stripped 5 bases from V and 0 bases from J, with 11 bases between. This CDR3 is CSALVGDSYNEQFF. CDR3 coding DNA: TGCAGTGCTCTAGTTGGGGACTCCTACAATGAGCAGTTCTTC.

The chain recombines TRBV20-1 with TRBJ2-7; no definite D call. CDR3 size: 11 residues. Per the germline V gene, CDR1 is DFQATT and CDR2 is SNEGSKA (reference sequence). The CDR3 sequence is CTRPTACEQYF. CDR3 DNA sequence: TGCACCCGACCGACGGCCTGCGAGCAGTACTTC.

This clonotype was picked up a small number of times. This chain joins TRBV15 and TRBJ2-3; perhaps TRBD1 as D (6 bases). CDR3 length equals 14 residues. The germline V gene encodes CDR1 LNHNV and CDR2 YYDKDF (reference sequence). V gave up 3 bases and J gave up 0 bases, with 7 bases separating them. CDR3 region: CATSSDRSTDTQYF. Here the CDR3 DNA reads TGTGCCACCAGCAGCGACAGGAGCACAGATACGCAGTATTTT.

The chain recombines TRBV2 with TRBJ1-5; 9 nucleotides line up with TRBD1. Germline V gene lookup returns CDR1 SNHLY and CDR2 FYNNEI. This CDR3 has 15 residues. V shed 8 bases, J shed 1 base, and the junction held 6 bases outside the gene matches. The chain's CDR3 is CASWEQGASNQPQHF. The DNA of the CDR3 is TGTGCCAGCTGGGAACAGGGGGCCAGCAATCAGCCCCAGCATTTT. Full variable domain (missing parts from reference TRBV2 and TRBJ1-5): EPEVTQTPSHQVTQMGQEVILRCVPISNHLYFYWYRQILGQKVEFLVSFYNNEISEKSEIFDDQFSVERPDGSNFTLKIRSTKLEDSAMYFCASWEQGASNQPQHFGDGTRLSIL.

A few counts support this clonotype. The chain has TRBV12-3 or TRBV12-4 and TRBJ2-3; D ambiguous. V was cut by 2 bases and J by 3 bases, with 9 bases left in between. This CDR3 contains 14 residues. CDR3 coding DNA: TGTGCCAGCAGTTTATTCCTAATAACAGATACGCAGTATTTT. This encodes CASSLFLITDTQYF.